This T cell receptor beta chain was identified in a study of CD8 T cells in Susac syndrome. General study points: As the study acknowledged, the number of individuals in its TCR sequencing and HLA analysis was relatively small.

RNA amounts of 0.5 to 1 ug underwent reverse transcription with random hexamers. immunoSEQ multiplex PCR amplified TCR beta CDR3 across 54 Vbeta, 13 Jbeta. TCRdb fed the immunoSEQ multiplex PCR reads into MiXCR, producing one record per CDR3 protein. The repertoire has around 45,000 distinct CDR3 sequences, almost 95% of them found once; the top ten carry 0.41%. Peripheral blood CD8+ and CD4+ T cells were profiled by TCR beta sequencing. CD8+ and CD4+ T cells were negatively isolated; TEMRA cells were FACS-enriched. V gave up 4 bases and J gave up 3 bases, with 7 bases separating them. The length of the CDR3 is 12 residues. Germline V gene lookup returns CDR1 GTSNPN and CDR2 SVGIG (reference sequence). Details on this clonotype: Antigen: not known.

The TCR originated in a human donor in good health. The material sequenced was CD8+ T cells from PBMCs. The chain couples TRBV30 to TRBJ2-1, with a tentative D call TRBD1 (6 bases). The CDR3 region is CAWTDSYNEQFF. The CDR3 coding sequence is TGTGCCTGGACGGACAGCTACAATGAGCAGTTCTTC.